This T cell receptor beta chain was captured by sequencing in a study of blood T cells in healthy people across ages (dated by TCRdb to between 2015 and 2017). Describing the broader study: In model experiments, template switching captured roughly one uniquely barcoded TCR beta cDNA molecule for every two T cells. Four age groups were formed from the donors: young (average 16 years), middle-aged (approximately 39), aged (roughly 56) and long-lived (around 82). Using the same blood draw, the study looked at two additional independent replicas of 1 million unique cDNA reads for two donors, one aged 18 to 29 and the other aged 80 or older. Age-related changes in TCR beta repertoire diversity were measured in the study by deep sequencing normalized with unique cDNA molecular identifiers. Points the paper makes about the study in general: As age increased, observed TCR beta diversity per million T cells dropped in a roughly linear way, and a significant reduction was already evident by age 40. There was a strong correlation between observed TCR beta diversity and the percentage of naive T cells measured by flow cytometry. Compared with the aged group, the long-lived group had more naive CD4+ T cells, fewer expanded clones and increased TCR diversity, suggesting age selection. Total diversity estimates from one million sequenced T cells were considered lower bounds and underestimates. Donor CMV infection status was unknown, potentially confounding age-related changes in expanded clonotypes. Bulk unsorted PBMC profiling prevented conclusive comparison of naive and antigen-experienced compartments.

The donors were roughly 39 Caucasian individuals from Russia, aged roughly 6 to 90 years, who were systemically healthy. Each donor gave around 9.9 milliliters of peripheral blood, collected into EDTA-treated Vacutainer tubes. Ficoll-Paque density-gradient centrifugation was used to isolate PBMCs, with at least 6.5 million per sample. Total RNA, at least 6 micrograms per sample, was extracted from PBMCs with Trizol reagent. Naive CD45RAhigh/CD27high T cell percentages were measured by flow cytometry on a PBMC aliquot from every donor. The library relied on 5' RACE. The sequencing machine was an Illumina HiSeq 2500. A second roughly 6 to 12 cycle PCR used a sample-barcoded 5' primer and a J-beta primer mix. Each TCR beta cDNA molecule received a unique molecular identifier from a template-switch 5' adaptor carrying 12 random nucleotides. At least 3 million CDR3-containing paired-end reads were obtained from each sample. All of the RNA was converted into first-strand cDNA using the Mint cDNA synthesis kit, with a TRBC-specific oligonucleotide serving as the primer. After uracil-DNA glycosylase treatment, a first 18-cycle PCR used universal primers M1SS and BC2_uni_R on all cDNA. Per the original workflow: For normalization, 1 million high-quality reads were randomly selected from each sample, with every read carrying a distinct molecular identifier. Reads with shared molecular identifiers were discarded instead of being binned into consensus sequences. MiTCR, with a Q25 quality threshold and the strictest error-elimination algorithm, was used for CDR3 identification, clonotype clustering and error correction. A nonparametric unseen species model with Euler transformation was used to estimate a lower bound on total TCR beta diversity. TCRdb passed the public sequencing reads through fastp at Q25 and MiXCR, retaining productive beta sequences. Each record represents a unique CDR3 protein, reported with the most common genes and DNA among its rows. These V and J calls rely on TCRdb rather than the paper's analysis. The table for this sample lists roughly 700,000 distinct CDR3 sequences; approximately 25% of them were counted only once. Around 9.2% of the sample comes from the top ten.

On this clonotype: Which antigen it targets is not known. No qualities accompany the bases; no much larger clone lies one base away.

This sample was shared with a second study, whose subject was T cells of mothers and their children. According to the second study: Donors were nine systemically healthy Caucasian individuals: three mothers and their six children. cDNA synthesis used all of the extracted RNA, with around 1.5 ug of RNA in each 15 ul reaction. Sample barcodes and 2-4 random nucleotides were added via the M1S primer in the second PCR. More than 9 million TCR beta CDR3 reads were obtained from each mother, and about 3 million reads were obtained from each child. Thymic selection similarly shapes TCR recombination output in related and unrelated pairs, with minor effect from inherited differences. Normalized repertoire overlap in related mother-child pairs was always slightly higher than in unrelated mother-child pairs, but the difference was never significant. No persistent microchimeric T cell clones were detected, at a sensitivity of about 100 clones per million clonotypes. In the study, deep NGS was used to compare the TCR beta repertoires of mothers and children, and features distinguishing related mother-child pairs from unrelated individuals were sought. On average, the children were approximately 11 +/- 4 years old, while the mothers were approximately 40 +/- 4 years old. After adapter ligation was performed with NEBNext reagents, the libraries were sequenced on an Illumina HiSeq 2000 with 100+100 nt paired-end reads. To avoid cross-contamination, the mother libraries and the child libraries were prepared a month apart and sequenced in separate runs. Between roughly 450,000 and 2,000,000 distinct TCR beta clonotypes were identified per donor. Naive TCR beta clonotypes were estimated from low-frequency clonotypes matched to each donor's FACS-determined naive share, without sorting.

The source material was blood. This receptor was identified in a boy between 10 and 17 years old in good health.

The CDR3 protein sequence reads: CASSQSPGTSGRTGELFF. The base sequence is TGCGCCAGCAGCCAAAGTCCTGGGACTAGCGGGAGGACCGGGGAGCTGTTTTTT. This chain is built from TRBV4-1 and TRBJ2-2; 15 junctional bases match TRBD2. CDR1 and CDR2 are read off the germline V gene as MGHRA and YSYEKL. V lost 2 bases and J lost 5 bases, and the count of bases not matched to a germline gene is 6. The CDR3 numbers 18 residues from cysteine through phenylalanine. Only the CDR3 region is kept as DNA, spanning 54 bases read in frame from base 1.